The 13 T cell receptor beta chains below come from one sample, sequenced in a study of CD8 T cells in cerebrospinal fluid in Alzheimer's disease. No DNA is given; TCRdb re-called the 10x single-cell sequencing reads and lists each CDR3 protein once. This sample's table has 950 to 1,500 distinct CDR3 sequences. What was sequenced was cerebrospinal fluid. The receptors derive from a human donor in good health.

This clonotype registers medium-sized (0.01 to 0.1%) by frequency. V usage is TRBV20-1 and J usage is TRBJ2-7; TCRdb's assignment of TRBD2 cannot be checked, as there is no DNA. Per the germline V gene, CDR1 is DFQATT and CDR2 is SNEGSKA (reference sequence). The CDR3 is made up of 13 amino acids. The CDR3 is CSAVLAEPYEQYF.

By frequency, this clonotype is medium-sized. V is TRBV7-9 and J is TRBJ2-3; the TCRdb call, TRBD1, lacks DNA for checking. The CDR3 has 14 amino acids. Germline V gene lookup returns CDR1 SEHNR and CDR2 FQNEAQ (reference sequence). CDR3 in amino acids: CASSLGQGGDTQYF.

By frequency, this clonotype is medium-sized. The chain links TRBV12-3 or TRBV12-4 to TRBJ2-1. CDR3 size: 15 residues. The CDR3 sequence: CASSVTDSSYNEQFF.

This clonotype is labeled medium-sized based on frequency. The V call is TRBV3-1, the J call TRBJ2-3; the TCRdb D gene call, TRBD1, has no DNA to confirm it. The CDR3 loop spans 16 amino acids. Per germline, CDR1 LGHDT and CDR2 YNNKEL (reference sequence). CDR3 region: CASSQQGGLAADTQYF.

This clonotype registers medium-sized by frequency. The rearrangement links TRBV24-1 to TRBJ1-6; TCRdb's D call, TRBD1, is unchecked because there is no DNA. Germline V CDR1 and CDR2: KGHDR, SFDVKD. The CDR3 contains 14 residues. Here the CDR3 reads CATSGQGSESPLHF.

By frequency, this clonotype is medium-sized. The V gene is TRBV12-3 or TRBV12-4, the J gene TRBJ2-3; TCRdb proposes TRBD2, but this gene call is untestable without DNA. The CDR3 runs to 16 residues. The chain's CDR3 is CASSSKTSGRVDTQYF.

This clonotype is deemed medium-sized (0.01 to 0.1%) by its frequency. This rearrangement joins TRBV30 to TRBJ2-7; TCRdb lists TRBD2, though no DNA is available to test this call. The V gene's germline CDR1 is GTSNPN and CDR2 SVGIG (reference sequence). The CDR3 is 14 residues long. This CDR3 is CAWRGLAGYSEQYF.

This clonotype counts as medium-sized by frequency. This rearrangement joins TRBV23-1 to TRBJ2-7. TRBV23-1 counts as an open reading frame of uncertain function. The length of the CDR3 is 12 residues. The CDR3: CASSLPVYEQYF.

Measured by frequency, this clonotype is large (0.1 to 1%). The chain joins TRBV6-2 or TRBV6-3 to TRBJ1-2; with no DNA, the TCRdb D assignment of TRBD1 cannot be verified. CDR1 MNHEY and CDR2 SVGEGT come from the germline V gene. The CDR3 length is 14 residues. This CDR3 is CASSRPGHIHGYTF.

This clonotype ranks as large in terms of frequency. The chain joins TRBV4-1 to TRBJ2-3. Germline assignment: CDR1 MGHRA and CDR2 YSYEKL. There are 14 residues in the CDR3. CDR3 amino acids: CASSQDRNTDTQYF.

Measured by frequency, this clonotype is medium-sized. The chain has TRBV12-5 and TRBJ1-1. This CDR3 has 13 residues. Germline V gives CDR1 LGHNT, CDR2 FRNRAP. CDR3: CASGLGGNTEAFF.

This clonotype shows up as medium-sized (0.01 to 0.1%) by frequency. The chain has TRBV6-1 and TRBJ1-2; without DNA, the TCRdb call of TRBD1 cannot be checked. The CDR3 totals 13 residues. Germline V gene data show CDR1 as MNHNS and CDR2 as SASEGT. Here the CDR3 reads CASRLDRGYGYTF.

This rearrangement joins TRBV19 to TRBJ2-2; the TRBD1 assignment by TCRdb is unverifiable without DNA. The CDR3 runs to 15 residues. The germline V gene has CDR1 LNHDA and CDR2 SQIVND (reference sequence). The chain's CDR3 is CASRAGQQNTGELFF. The full variable domain, with the rest looked up from reference TRBV19 and TRBJ2-2, is DGGITQSPKYLFRKEGQNVTLSCEQNLNHDAMYWYRQDPGQGLRLIYYSQIVNDFQKGDIAEGYSVSREKKESFPLTVTSAQKNPTAFYLCASRAGQQNTGELFFGEGSRLTVL.